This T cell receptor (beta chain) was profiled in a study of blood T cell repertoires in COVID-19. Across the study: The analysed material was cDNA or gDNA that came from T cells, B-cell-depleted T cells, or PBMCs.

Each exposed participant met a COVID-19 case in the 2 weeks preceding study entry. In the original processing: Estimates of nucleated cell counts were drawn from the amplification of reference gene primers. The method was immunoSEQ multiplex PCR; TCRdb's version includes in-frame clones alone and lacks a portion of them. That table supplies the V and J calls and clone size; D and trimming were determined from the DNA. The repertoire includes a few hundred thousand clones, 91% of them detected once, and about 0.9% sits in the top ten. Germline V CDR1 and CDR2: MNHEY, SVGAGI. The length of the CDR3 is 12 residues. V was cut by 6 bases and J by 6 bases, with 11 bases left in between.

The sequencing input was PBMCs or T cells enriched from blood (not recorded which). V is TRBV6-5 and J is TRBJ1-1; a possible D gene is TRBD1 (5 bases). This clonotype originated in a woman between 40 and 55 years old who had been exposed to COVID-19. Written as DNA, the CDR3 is TGTGCCAGCAGCTTTAGGGGCGCTGAAGCTTTCTTT. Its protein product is CASSFRGAEAFF.